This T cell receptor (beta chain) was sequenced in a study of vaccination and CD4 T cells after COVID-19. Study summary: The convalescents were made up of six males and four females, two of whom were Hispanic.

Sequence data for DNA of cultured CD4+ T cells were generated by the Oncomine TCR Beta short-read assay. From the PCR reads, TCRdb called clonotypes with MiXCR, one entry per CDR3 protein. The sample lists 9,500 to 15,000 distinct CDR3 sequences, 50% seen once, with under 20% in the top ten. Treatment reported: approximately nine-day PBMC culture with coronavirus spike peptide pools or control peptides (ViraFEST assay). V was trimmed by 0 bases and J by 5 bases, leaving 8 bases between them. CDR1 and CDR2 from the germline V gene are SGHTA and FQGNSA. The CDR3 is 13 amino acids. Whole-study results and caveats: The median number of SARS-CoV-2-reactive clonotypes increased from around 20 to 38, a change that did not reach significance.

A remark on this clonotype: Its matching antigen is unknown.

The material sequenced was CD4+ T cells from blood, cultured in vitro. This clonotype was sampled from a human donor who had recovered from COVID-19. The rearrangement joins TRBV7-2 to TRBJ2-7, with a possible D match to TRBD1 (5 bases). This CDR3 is CASSLAGAHEQYF. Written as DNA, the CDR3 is TGTGCCAGCAGCTTAGCAGGGGCCCACGAGCAGTACTTC.